This T cell receptor beta chain was documented in a study of vaccination effects on CD4 cells after COVID-19. Study-level background: Post-vaccination samples were obtained at early and late time points from three convalescent patients. Sampling occurred a median 72 days post second dose, range 14 to 241. PBMC were cultured at roughly 2 million per well with 9.5 to 10 IU/ml IL-2 and 8 to 10 ug/ml peptides.

A remark on this clone: Its antigen is unknown.

Some clones are missing from TCRdb's copy, which holds only in-frame ones; the method was immunoSEQ multiplex PCR. The table includes approximately 40,000 clones, more than 65% detected once. Germline V gene lookup returns CDR1 MGHDK and CDR2 SYGVNS. The CDR3 consists of 14 residues. Trimming cost V 3 bases and J 4 bases, with 12 bases left between them. Isolating CD4+ T cells followed approximately nine days of culture. The person was diagnosed with PCR-confirmed SARS-CoV-2 infection between March and December 2020. Everyone in the study got two shots of either the BNT162b2 or mRNA-1273 vaccine. V is TRBV25-1 and J is TRBJ2-5; D unresolved. This clonotype was sampled from a human donor who had a prior SARS-CoV-2 infection. Sequencing used CD4+ T cells from PBMCs cultured without peptide, obtained after COVID-19 vaccination. The CDR3 DNA follows: TGTGCCAGCAGTGACACTCTTTCTACAGAGACCCAGTACTTC. This encodes CASSDTLSTETQYF.